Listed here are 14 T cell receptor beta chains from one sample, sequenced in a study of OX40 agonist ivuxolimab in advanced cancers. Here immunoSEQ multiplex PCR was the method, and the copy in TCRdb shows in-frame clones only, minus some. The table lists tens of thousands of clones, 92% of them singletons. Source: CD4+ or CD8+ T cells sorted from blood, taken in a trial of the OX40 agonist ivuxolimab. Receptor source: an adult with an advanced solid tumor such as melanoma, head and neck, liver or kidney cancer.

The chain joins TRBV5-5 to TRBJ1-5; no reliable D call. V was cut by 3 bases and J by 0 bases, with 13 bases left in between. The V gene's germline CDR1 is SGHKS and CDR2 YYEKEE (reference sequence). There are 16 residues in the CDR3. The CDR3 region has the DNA TGTGCCAGCAGCTCCCGTGAGGACCGTAGCAATCAGCCCCAGCATTTT. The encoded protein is CASSSREDRSNQPQHF.

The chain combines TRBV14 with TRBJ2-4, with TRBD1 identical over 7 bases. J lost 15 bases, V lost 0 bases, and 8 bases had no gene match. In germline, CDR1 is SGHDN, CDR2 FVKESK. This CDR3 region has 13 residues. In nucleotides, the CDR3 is TGTGCCAGCAGCCAAGACTACAGGGGTTCCCGGTACTTC. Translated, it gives CASSQDYRGSRYF.

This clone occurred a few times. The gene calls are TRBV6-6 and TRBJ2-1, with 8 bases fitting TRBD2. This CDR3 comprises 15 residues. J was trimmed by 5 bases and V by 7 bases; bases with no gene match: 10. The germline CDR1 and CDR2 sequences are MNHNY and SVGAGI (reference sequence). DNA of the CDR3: TGTGCCAGCACCGGGAGGGGCCCGATGGACAATGAGCAGTTCTTC. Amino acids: CASTGRGPMDNEQFF.

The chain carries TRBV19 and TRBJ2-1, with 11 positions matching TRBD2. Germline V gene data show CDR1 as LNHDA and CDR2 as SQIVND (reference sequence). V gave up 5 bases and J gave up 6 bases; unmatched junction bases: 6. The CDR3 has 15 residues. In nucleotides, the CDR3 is TGTGCCAGTAGTCCTAGACTAGCGGGAAGCAATGAGCAGTTCTTC. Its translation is CASSPRLAGSNEQFF.

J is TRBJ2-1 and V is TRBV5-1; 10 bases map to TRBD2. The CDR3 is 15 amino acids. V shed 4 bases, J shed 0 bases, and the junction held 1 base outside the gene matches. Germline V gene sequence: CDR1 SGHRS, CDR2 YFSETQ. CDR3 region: CASSRTSGSYNEQFF. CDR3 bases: TGCGCCAGCAGCCGGACTAGCGGCTCCTACAATGAGCAGTTCTTC. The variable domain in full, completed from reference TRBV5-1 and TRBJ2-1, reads KAGVTQTPRYLIKTRGQQVTLSCSPISGHRSVSWYQQTPGQGLQFLFEYFSETQRNKGNFPGRFSGRQFSNSRSEMNVSTLELGDSALYLCASSRTSGSYNEQFFGPGTRLTVL.

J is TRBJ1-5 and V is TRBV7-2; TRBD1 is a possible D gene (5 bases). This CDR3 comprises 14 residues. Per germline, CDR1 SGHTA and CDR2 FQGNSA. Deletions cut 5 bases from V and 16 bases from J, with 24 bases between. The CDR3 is CASSPGDRTGGAHF. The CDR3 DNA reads TGTGCCAGCAGCCCCGGGGACCGAACGGGCGGGGCCCATTTT.

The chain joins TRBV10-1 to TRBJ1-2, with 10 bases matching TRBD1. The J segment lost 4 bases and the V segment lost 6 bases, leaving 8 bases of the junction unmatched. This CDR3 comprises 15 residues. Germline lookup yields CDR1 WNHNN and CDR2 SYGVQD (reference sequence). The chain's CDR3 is CASRAGTGALYGYTF. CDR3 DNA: TGCGCCAGCAGAGCAGGGACAGGGGCCCTCTATGGCTACACCTTC.

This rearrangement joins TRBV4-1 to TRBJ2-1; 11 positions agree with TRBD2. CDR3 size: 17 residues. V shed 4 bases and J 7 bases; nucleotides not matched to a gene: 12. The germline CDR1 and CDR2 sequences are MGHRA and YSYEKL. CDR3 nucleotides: TGCGCCAGCAGCCTCCGACTAGCGGGATTAGCTTTTAATGAGCAGTTCTTC. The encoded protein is CASSLRLAGLAFNEQFF.

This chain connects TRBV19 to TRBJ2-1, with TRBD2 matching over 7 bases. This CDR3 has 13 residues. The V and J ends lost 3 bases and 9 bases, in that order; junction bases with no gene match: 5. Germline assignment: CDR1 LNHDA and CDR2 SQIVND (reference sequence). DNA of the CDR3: TGTGCCAGTAGTATCACTAGCGTTACTGAGCAGTTCTTC. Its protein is CASSITSVTEQFF.

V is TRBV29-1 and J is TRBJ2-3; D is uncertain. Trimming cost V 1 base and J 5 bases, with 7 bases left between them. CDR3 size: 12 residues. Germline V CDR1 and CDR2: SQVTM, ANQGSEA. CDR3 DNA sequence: TGCAGCGTTGAAGCCTTTGGAGATACGCAGTATTTT. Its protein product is CSVEAFGDTQYF.

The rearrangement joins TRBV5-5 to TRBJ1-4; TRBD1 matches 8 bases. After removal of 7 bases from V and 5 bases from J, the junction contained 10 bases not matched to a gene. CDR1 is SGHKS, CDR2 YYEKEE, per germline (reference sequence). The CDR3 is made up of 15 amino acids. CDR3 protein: CASQGLGQANEKLFF. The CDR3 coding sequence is TGTGCCAGCCAGGGTCTGGGACAGGCAAATGAAAAACTGTTTTTT.

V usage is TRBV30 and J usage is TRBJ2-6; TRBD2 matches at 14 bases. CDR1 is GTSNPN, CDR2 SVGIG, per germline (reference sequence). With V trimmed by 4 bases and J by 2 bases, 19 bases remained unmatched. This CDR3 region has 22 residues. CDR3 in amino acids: CAWNRNKFPGLAGGAGANVLTF. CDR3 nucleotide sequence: TGTGCCTGGAACAGAAATAAATTCCCAGGACTAGCGGGAGGCGCTGGGGCCAACGTCCTGACTTTC.

Here the CDR3 DNA reads TGTGCCAGCAGCTTAGTAACTAACCAAGAGACCCAGTACTTC. Amino acids: CASSLVTNQETQYF. The chain recombines TRBV11-2 with TRBJ2-5; D unclear. Germline V lookup: CDR1 SGHAT, CDR2 FQNNGV. This CDR3 is built from 14 residues. Trimming left V 1 base short and J 0 bases short, with 6 bases between.

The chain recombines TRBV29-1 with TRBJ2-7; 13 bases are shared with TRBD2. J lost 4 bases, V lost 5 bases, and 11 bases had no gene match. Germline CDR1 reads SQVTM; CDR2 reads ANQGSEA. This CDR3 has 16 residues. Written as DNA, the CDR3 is TGCAGCGTTCGTTCCATCGGACTAGCGGGAGAGTACGAGCAGTACTTC. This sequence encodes CSVRSIGLAGEYEQYF.